One and the same sample provided the 14 T cell receptor beta chains below, sequenced in a study of cytomegalovirus exposure and HLA in healthy donors. Both 60 Vbeta primers and 13 Jbeta primers went into the PCR. The repertoire was sequenced with immunoSEQ multiplex PCR; TCRdb's copy has only in-frame clones and lacks some. The data hold 200,000 or so clones, with approximately 84% observed a single time. Sequencing was performed on PBMCs. These receptors originate from a girl in the first two years of life in good health and CMV-seronegative.

This chain links TRBV18 with TRBJ2-1, with TRBD1 identical over 9 bases. With V trimmed by 0 bases and J by 2 bases, 5 bases remained unmatched. The CDR3 has 17 amino acids. CDR1 is KGHSH, CDR2 LQKENI, per germline. The CDR3 DNA reads TGTGCCAGCTCACCACCGATCGGGACAGGGCCCTACAATGAGCAGTTCTTC. This gives the protein CASSPPIGTGPYNEQFF.

The rearrangement links TRBV19 to TRBJ2-5; tentative D call: TRBD1 (6 bases). V was pared by 3 bases and J by 1 base, with 15 bases between. The CDR3 runs to 16 residues. Germline V gene data show CDR1 as LNHDA and CDR2 as SQIVND (reference sequence). CDR3 sequence: CASSMGALGSQETQYF. The CDR3 region has the DNA TGTGCCAGTAGTATGGGGGCACTCGGCTCCCAAGAGACCCAGTACTTC. Drawing the rest from reference TRBV19 and TRBJ2-5, the complete variable domain is DGGITQSPKYLFRKEGQNVTLSCEQNLNHDAMYWYRQDPGQGLRLIYYSQIVNDFQKGDIAEGYSVSREKKESFPLTVTSAQKNPTAFYLCASSMGALGSQETQYFGPGTRLLVL.

The V call is TRBV10-3, the J call TRBJ1-1, with a tentative D call TRBD1 (6 bases). The germline V and J ends were trimmed by 4 bases and 6 bases, with 15 bases remaining between them. Germline V lookup: CDR1 ENHRY, CDR2 SYGVKD. The CDR3 has 14 amino acids. DNA for the CDR3: TGTGCCATCAGTGGGGAGGGGGGTGCGGCTGAAGCTTTCTTT. Amino acid sequence: CAISGEGGAAEAFF.

This clone was counted once. This sequence joins TRBV27 and TRBJ2-3, with a weak D call TRBD2 (7 bases). The germline CDR1 and CDR2 sequences are MNHEY and SMNVEV (reference sequence). This CDR3 region has 15 residues. V was trimmed by 3 bases and J by 4 bases, leaving 14 bases between them. Here the CDR3 reads CASSLEAGAPDTQYF. The DNA of the CDR3 is TGTGCCAGCAGTTTGGAGGCGGGGGCCCCAGATACGCAGTATTTT.

The chain couples TRBV9 to TRBJ2-7; a possible D gene is TRBD1 (5 bases). V was cut by 5 bases and J by 0 bases, with 12 bases left in between. The germline gives CDR1 SGDLS, CDR2 YYNGEE. This CDR3 is 14 amino acids long. The chain's CDR3 is CASSDDSSSYEQYF. The CDR3 nucleotides read TGTGCCAGCAGTGATGACAGTAGCTCCTACGAGCAGTACTTC.

This clone turned up a few times. The V and J genes are TRBV10-3 and TRBJ1-1, with 7 bases matching TRBD1. V lost 6 bases to trimming and J lost 0 bases; unmatched junction nucleotides: 10. CDR1 ENHRY and CDR2 SYGVKD come from the germline V gene. The CDR3 length is 16 residues. CDR3 coding DNA: TGTGCCATCAGCAAGCTGGGGGACAGATTGAACACTGAAGCTTTCTTT. This encodes CAISKLGDRLNTEAFF.

The genes are TRBV7-3 and TRBJ2-3, with 9 positions matching TRBD2. Germline CDR1 SGHTA, CDR2 FQGTGA. The CDR3 loop spans 16 amino acids. V shed 2 bases, J shed 5 bases, and the junction held 8 bases outside the gene matches. The CDR3 sequence is CASSLAGGGRGDTQYF. In DNA, the CDR3 is TGTGCCAGCAGCTTAGCGGGAGGGGGGAGAGGAGATACGCAGTATTTT.

In regard to this clone: At the DNA level, this CDR3 is encoded by other sequences in the same sample as well. The chain recombines TRBV5-1 with TRBJ2-4; D may be TRBD2 (5 bases). With 4 bases removed from V and 1 base from J, the gap between germline ends came to 12 bases. The CDR3 extends over 15 amino acids. CDR1 SGHRS and CDR2 YFSETQ come from the germline V gene. The CDR3 DNA reads TGCGCCAGCAGCCTGACCGGGGTGGCCAAAAACATTCAGTACTTC. Translating gives CASSLTGVAKNIQYF.

The J gene is TRBJ2-7, the V gene TRBV28, with 7 bases lining up with TRBD1. Germline-derived CDR1 and CDR2 are MDHEN and SYDVKM. J was trimmed by 3 bases and V by 3 bases; bases with no gene match: 2. The CDR3 totals 13 residues. CDR3 in amino acids: CASSLGQIYEQYF. The CDR3 region has the DNA TGTGCCAGCAGTTTGGGACAGATCTACGAGCAGTACTTC.

This clone came up a few times. J is TRBJ2-7 and V is TRBV9; 10 bases map to TRBD2. The CDR3 is 16 amino acids. Germline V lookup: CDR1 SGDLS, CDR2 YYNGEE. Trimming took 2 bases from V and 2 from J; bases not matched to a gene: 7. CDR3 sequence reads: CASSVGLAGGTYEQYF. As DNA, the CDR3 is TGTGCCAGCAGCGTTGGGTTAGCGGGAGGTACCTACGAGCAGTACTTC.

The chain recombines TRBV7-9 with TRBJ1-1; TRBD1 is a possible D gene (5 bases). The V gene lost 5 bases and the J gene lost 6 bases, with 13 bases spanning the gap. The CDR3 is 13 residues long. Germline CDR1 and CDR2: SEHNR and FQNEAQ (reference sequence). CDR3: CASSRQETAEAFF. The CDR3 region has the DNA TGTGCCAGCAGCAGACAAGAGACAGCTGAAGCTTTCTTT.

The rearrangement joins TRBV19 to TRBJ2-5; 9 bases are a match to TRBD1. Germline CDR1 reads LNHDA; CDR2 reads SQIVND (reference sequence). The junction had 14 bases not matched to a gene; V was cut back by 4 bases and J by 11 bases. The CDR3 is made up of 15 amino acids. Here the CDR3 DNA reads TGTGCCAGTAGTAACAACAGGGGGCTCGAGGGGGAGCAGTACTTC. It codes for CASSNNRGLEGEQYF.

The chain combines TRBV21-1 with TRBJ2-3; the D call in the table, TRBD1, was not verified against the DNA. TRBV21-1 is listed as a pseudogene. The CDR3 covers 16 residues. The CDR3, as DNA: TGTGCCAGCAGCAAAGAGGCCCCCAGGGGGACAGATACGCAGTATTTT. As protein: CASSKEAPRGTDTQYF.

This chain connects TRBV21-1 to TRBJ1-5. TRBV21-1 is a pseudogene locus. This CDR3 is 16 amino acids long. The CDR3 protein is CASTPKGDASNQPQHF. The CDR3 coding sequence is TGTGCCAGCACCCCGAAGGGAGACGCTTCCAATCAGCCCCAGCATTTT.